This TCR beta chain is from a study of T cells in localized non-small cell lung cancer. The V end lost 3 bases, the J end lost 6 bases, and 12 bases lay between the germline ends. Looked up from germline, CDR1 is ENHRY and CDR2 is SYGVKD. The CDR3 sequence is 13 residues long. Study-wide findings and caveats: Longer overall survival was associated with a higher density of T cells in the blood.

Here immunoSEQ multiplex PCR was the method, and the copy in TCRdb shows in-frame clones only, minus some. The sample includes some 37,000 clones, approximately 89% of them seen just once. A word on this clone: Its target is not known.

Specimen: peripheral blood, collected before any cancer treatment. The V gene is TRBV10-3, the J gene TRBJ2-7; D not resolved. This clonotype originated in a woman aged 40-69 years with stage I lung adenocarcinoma. CDR3 coding DNA: TGTGCCATCAGTGAATCGAGATCCACCGAGCAGTACTTC. It encodes CAISESRSTEQYF.